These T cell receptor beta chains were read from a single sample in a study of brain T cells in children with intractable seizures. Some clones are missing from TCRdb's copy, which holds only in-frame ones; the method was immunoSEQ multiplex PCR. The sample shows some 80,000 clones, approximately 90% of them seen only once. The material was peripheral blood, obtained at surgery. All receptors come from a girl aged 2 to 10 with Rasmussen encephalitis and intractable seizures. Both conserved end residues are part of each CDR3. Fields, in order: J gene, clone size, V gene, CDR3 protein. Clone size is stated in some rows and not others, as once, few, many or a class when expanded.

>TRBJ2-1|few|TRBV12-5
CASGRTGQGPSGESSYNEQFF
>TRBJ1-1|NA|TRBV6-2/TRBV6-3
CASSLDRVNTEAFF
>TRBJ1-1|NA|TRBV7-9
CASSLGTNTEAFF
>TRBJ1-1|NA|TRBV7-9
CASSFGTGFTEAFF
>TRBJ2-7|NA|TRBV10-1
CASSEVDHPYEQYF
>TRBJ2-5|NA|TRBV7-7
CASSLNLAGTQETQYF
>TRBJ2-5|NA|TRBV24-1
CATSDFGRGQETQYF
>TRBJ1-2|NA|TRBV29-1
CSVKGNYGYTF
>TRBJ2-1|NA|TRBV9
CASSVESGRYEQFF
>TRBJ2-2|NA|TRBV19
CASRSQGQINTGELFF
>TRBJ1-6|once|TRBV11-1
CASSLDRNSPLHF
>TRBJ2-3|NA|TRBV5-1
CASSLVVGTDTQYF
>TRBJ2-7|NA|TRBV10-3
CAISKSFAGTGDEQYF
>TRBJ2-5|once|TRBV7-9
CASSLSSGETQYF
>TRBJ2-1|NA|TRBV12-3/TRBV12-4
CASSSSRADEQFF
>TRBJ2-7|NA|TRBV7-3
CASSLAGFRSYEQYF
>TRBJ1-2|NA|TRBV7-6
CASSPEGGTGSYGYTF
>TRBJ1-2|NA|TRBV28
CASRRANYGYTF
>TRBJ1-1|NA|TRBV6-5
CASTGNTEAFF
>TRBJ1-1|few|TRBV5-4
CAEIAGTEAFF
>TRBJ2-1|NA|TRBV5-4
CASSFGKGREQFF
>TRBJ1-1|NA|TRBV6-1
CASSVFEGSLVATEAFF
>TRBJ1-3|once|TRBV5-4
CASSPGQTGNTIYF
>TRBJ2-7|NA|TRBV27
CASSPLRVAGTYEQYF
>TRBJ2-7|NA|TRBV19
CASSPRQGHEQYF
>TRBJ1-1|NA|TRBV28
CASSLWGDTRMNTEAFF
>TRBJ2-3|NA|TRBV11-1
CASSLVGVTSTDTQYF
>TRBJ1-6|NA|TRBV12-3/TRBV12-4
CASTPQRGSPLHF
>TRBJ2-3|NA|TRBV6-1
CASSEWARDTQYF
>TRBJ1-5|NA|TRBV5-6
CASSSGQGDGPQHF
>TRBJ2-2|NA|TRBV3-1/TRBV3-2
CASSQNRVTGELFF
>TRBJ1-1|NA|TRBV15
CATSRSGTANTEAFF
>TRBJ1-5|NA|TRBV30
CAWRRGIGQPQHF
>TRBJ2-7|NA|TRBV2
CASGETLYEQYF
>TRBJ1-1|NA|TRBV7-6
CASSLPAGTGITEAFF
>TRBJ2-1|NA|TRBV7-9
CASSLHRVWDYNEQFF
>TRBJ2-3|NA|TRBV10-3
CAISEELAGGVTDTQYF
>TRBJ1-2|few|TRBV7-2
CASSFVLRVADGYTF
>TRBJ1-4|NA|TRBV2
CASSRQGTRNEKLFF
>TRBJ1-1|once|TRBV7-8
CASSYQHGTEAFF
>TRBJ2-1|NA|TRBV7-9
CASRPTRSSYNEQFF
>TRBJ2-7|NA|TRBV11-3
CASGYMRSSYEQYF
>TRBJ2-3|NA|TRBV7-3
CASSLSLGDTQYF
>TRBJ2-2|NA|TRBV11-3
CASSLDPGTANTGELFF
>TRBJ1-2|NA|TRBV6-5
CASSKTWTGDGYTF
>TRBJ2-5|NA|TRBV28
CASRTSGGSGETQYF
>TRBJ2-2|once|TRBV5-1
CASSLVAGAPGELFF
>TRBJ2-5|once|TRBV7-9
CASSLDDFQYF
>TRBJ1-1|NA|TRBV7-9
CASSLGGITEAFF
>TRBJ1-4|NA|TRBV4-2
CASSPTGTGAEKLFF
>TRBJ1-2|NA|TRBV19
CASSIPAAGRNYGYTF
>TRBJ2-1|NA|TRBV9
CASSEGLAIEQFF